Following are 12 T cell receptor beta chains from one sample sequenced in a study of T cells in Graves' hyperthyroidism and ophthalmopathy. It was RNA transcripts that yielded the amplified TCR beta CDR3 regions. First-round RT-PCR targeting the TCR CDR3 was performed with the HTBI primer set. TCRdb recomputed calls from the multiplex PCR reads with MiXCR, one row per CDR3 protein. This sample has around 620,000 distinct CDR3 sequences; about 43% occur once, and the top ten carry 15% to 20%. Material for sequencing was peripheral blood or thyroid tissue (not recorded which). These receptors all stem from an adult woman with Graves' disease, either hyperthyroidism or ophthalmopathy (not recorded which).

The chain employs TRBV20-1 and TRBJ1-2; maybe TRBD1 (5 bases). This CDR3 spans 14 amino acids. V lost 3 bases to trimming and J lost 4 bases, with 15 bases between them. Germline V gene sequence: CDR1 DFQATT, CDR2 SNEGSKA (reference sequence). CDR3 bases: TGCAGTGCTAGTGTTCTGGGGGGGGTCTATGGCTACACCTTC. It translates to CSASVLGGVYGYTF.

J is TRBJ1-1 and V is TRBV15, with D possibly TRBD1 on 5 matching bases. The ends were cut back, 5 bases at V and 6 bases at J, with 19 bases in the middle. The germline V gene encodes CDR1 LNHNV and CDR2 YYDKDF (reference sequence). This CDR3 region has 15 residues. CDR3 region: CATSRRGGYGAEAFF. DNA of the CDR3: TGTGCCACCAGCCGTCGTGGGGGATACGGCGCTGAAGCTTTCTTT.

There are a few counts of this clonotype. This sequence joins TRBV7-6 and TRBJ2-7, with D maybe TRBD1 (6 bases). V lost 5 bases to trimming and J lost 7 bases, with 15 bases between them. The CDR3 sequence is 13 residues long. CDR1 is SGHVS and CDR2 is FNYEAQ in the germline V gene. The CDR3 nucleotides read TGTGCCAGCAGCAAACATTACAGGGTTGAGCAGTACTTC. It yields the protein CASSKHYRVEQYF.

This chain uses TRBV19 with TRBJ2-2, with unresolved D. CDR3 length: 14 residues. From germline, CDR1 is LNHDA and CDR2 SQIVND (reference sequence). The germline V and J ends were trimmed by 7 bases and 1 base, with 10 bases remaining between them. The CDR3 DNA follows: TGTGCCAGTACCCCCGGGCAGAACACCGGGGAGCTGTTTTTT. Translating it yields CASTPGQNTGELFF.

This clonotype was seen ten or more times. The rearrangement joins TRBV9 to TRBJ1-1, with TRBD1 matching over 7 bases. This CDR3 comprises 14 residues. The V gene end was trimmed by 0 bases and the J gene end by 5 bases; junction bases not matched to a gene: 4. Germline loops: CDR1 SGDLS, CDR2 YYNGEE. The CDR3 DNA reads as TGTGCCAGCAGCGTAGTGCAGGGGGAGACTGAAGCTTTCTTT. Encoded protein: CASSVVQGETEAFF. Full variable domain (remainder filled in from reference TRBV9 and TRBJ1-1): DSGVTQTPKHLITATGQRVTLRCSPRSGDLSVYWYQQSLDQGLQFLIQYYNGEERAKGNILERFSAQQFPDLHSELNLSSLELGDSALYFCASSVVQGETEAFFGQGTRLTVV.

The J gene is TRBJ1-4, the V gene TRBV10-3, with D uncertain. The CDR3 runs 15 residues. V was clipped by 5 bases and J by 6 bases, with 16 bases between them. The germline V gene encodes CDR1 ENHRY and CDR2 SYGVKD. The CDR3 here is CAISLSSAWDEKLFF. The DNA of the CDR3 is TGTGCCATCAGTTTATCGTCGGCGTGGGATGAAAAACTGTTTTTT.

The chain combines TRBV7-3 with TRBJ1-1; TRBD1 matches 8 bases. Per germline, CDR1 SGHTA and CDR2 FQGTGA. V lost 1 base, J lost 11 bases, and 9 bases stayed unmatched. There are 14 residues in the CDR3. The CDR3 protein is CASSLKGGTGSAFF. The CDR3 bases are TGTGCCAGCAGCTTAAAGGGCGGGACAGGCTCCGCTTTCTTT.

The table lists this clonotype with many counts. The CDR3 region has the DNA TGCGCCAGCAGCTTGCCCAGTAACTATGGCTACACCTTC. This codes for CASSLPSNYGYTF. The chain carries TRBV5-1 and TRBJ1-2; D unclear. CDR3 length: 13 amino acids. V dropped 1 base and J dropped 1 base, with 5 bases sitting between them. CDR1 SGHRS and CDR2 YFSETQ come from the germline V gene.

This clonotype was counted at least ten times. This chain links TRBV2 with TRBJ1-1, with D unresolved. The CDR3 is made up of 12 amino acids. The V end lost 7 bases, the J end lost 1 base, and 7 bases lay between the germline ends. Germline CDR1 is SNHLY and CDR2 is FYNNEI. CDR3 sequence reads: CASTHRNTEAFF. CDR3 sequence (DNA): TGTGCCAGCACCCACAGGAACACTGAAGCTTTCTTT.

The chain couples TRBV20-1 to TRBJ1-5; TRBD1 matches at 11 bases. Per germline, CDR1 DFQATT and CDR2 SNEGSKA (reference sequence). CDR3 length: 14 amino acids. The V segment lost 3 bases and the J segment 6 bases; nucleotides outside the gene matches: 4. CDR3: CSAREGTGGQPQHF. In DNA, the CDR3 is TGCAGTGCTAGGGAGGGGACAGGGGGTCAGCCCCAGCATTTT.

This chain connects TRBV20-1 to TRBJ2-7; D is tentatively TRBD1 or TRBD2 (5 bases each). The germline V and J ends were trimmed by 4 bases and 2 bases, with 15 bases remaining between them. This CDR3 has 14 residues. Germline loops: CDR1 DFQATT, CDR2 SNEGSKA (reference sequence). The CDR3 spells CSAKIPLGAYEQYF. As DNA, the CDR3 is TGCAGTGCTAAGATTCCTCTGGGGGCCTACGAGCAGTACTTC.

This clonotype was recorded a few times. This chain joins TRBV24-1 and TRBJ1-2; D is uncertain. V was pared by 11 bases and J by 2 bases, with 23 bases between. The CDR3 spans 16 residues. In germline, CDR1 is KGHDR, CDR2 SFDVKD. CDR3 DNA sequence: TGTGCCAGCTCACCACAACCTAGCCAGGTCAACTATGGCTACACCTTC. Protein sequence: CASSPQPSQVNYGYTF.